These 7 T cell receptor beta chains originate from one sample sequenced in a study of T cell responses to AZD1222 COVID-19 vaccine. Profiling relied on immunoSEQ multiplex PCR, and the TCRdb table lists in-frame clones only, not all of them. This sample has about 180,000 clones, with 90% found just once. Sequencing was performed on peripheral blood, taken on day 0 of AZD1222 vaccination. These receptors originate from an adult in good health.

CDR3 amino acids: CASTQGQDIRRGYTF. CDR3 sequence (DNA): TGTGCCAGTACCCAGGGGCAGGACATTCGGCGGGGCTACACCTTC. This chain links TRBV19 with TRBJ1-2; maybe TRBD1 (6 bases). CDR3 length: 15 residues. V dropped 7 bases and J dropped 8 bases, with 23 bases sitting between them. CDR1 is LNHDA and CDR2 is SQIVND in the germline V gene (reference sequence).

With regard to this clone: Other DNA sequences from this sample encode an identical CDR3 as well. DNA of the CDR3: TGTGCCAGCAGCCTCGCCTACGAGCAGTACTTC. Its translation: CASSLAYEQYF. The chain links TRBV5-8 to TRBJ2-7; the D is unclear. V was pared by 4 bases and J by 2 bases, with 4 bases between. Germline values: CDR1 SGHTS, CDR2 YDEGEE. This CDR3 contains 11 residues. Drawing the rest from reference TRBV5-8 and TRBJ2-7, the complete variable domain is EAGVTQSPTHLIKTRGQQATLRCSPISGHTSVYWYQQALGLGLQFLLWYDEGEERNRGNFPPRFSGRQFPNYSSELNVNALELEDSALYLCASSLAYEQYFGPGTRLTVT.

This rearrangement joins TRBV27 to TRBJ1-5; 9 bases fit TRBD1. Germline V gives CDR1 MNHEY, CDR2 SMNVEV (reference sequence). The ends lost 6 bases at V and 6 bases at J; junction bases unmatched: 9. CDR3 size: 15 residues. The chain's CDR3 is CASSSTGGLVQPQHF. CDR3 sequence (DNA): TGTGCCAGCAGCTCGACAGGGGGGTTGGTTCAGCCCCAGCATTTT.

V usage is TRBV14 and J usage is TRBJ2-1; the D gene is possibly TRBD1 (5 bases). The CDR3 runs to 15 residues. Germline CDR1 SGHDN, CDR2 FVKESK. V was clipped by 0 bases and J by 10 bases, with 16 bases between them. CDR3 in DNA: TGTGCCAGCAGCCAAGATGTAGGTGGGGCCGGGGAGCAGTTCTTC. Translated: CASSQDVGGAGEQFF. Supplemented by reference TRBV14 and TRBJ2-1, the full variable domain reads EAGVTQFPSHSVIEKGQTVTLRCDPISGHDNLYWYRRVMGKEIKFLLHFVKESKQDESGMPNNRFLAERTGGTYSTLKVQPAELEDSGVYFCASSQDVGGAGEQFFGPGTRLTVL.

This clone was counted between two and nine times. The chain couples TRBV4-3 to TRBJ2-2; perhaps D is TRBD1 or TRBD2 (7 bases each). This CDR3 has 15 amino acids. Trimming took 2 bases from V and 6 from J, leaving 13 bases between them. CDR1 and CDR2 from the germline V gene are LGHNA and YSLEER. The CDR3 DNA reads TGCGCCAGCAGCCAAAGCAGGGGGGGATCCGGGGAGCTGTTTTTT. It specifies CASSQSRGGSGELFF.

This clone occurred a few times. V is TRBV28 and J is TRBJ1-4; possibly TRBD1 for D (5 bases). Trimming removed 3 bases at V and 4 bases at J, with 12 bases between. The CDR3 loop spans 15 amino acids. Germline CDR1 MDHEN, CDR2 SYDVKM. CDR3 protein: CASSFPNDSNEKLFF. The CDR3 nucleotides are TGTGCCAGCAGTTTCCCAAACGACAGTAATGAAAAACTGTTTTTT.

The chain has TRBV7-3 and TRBJ2-3, with D perhaps TRBD2 (8 bases). The germline V gene has CDR1 SGHTA and CDR2 FQGTGA. The V end was cut by 5 bases, the J end by 3 bases, with 15 bases between. This CDR3 region has 15 residues. CDR3 sequence (DNA): TGTGCCAGCAGCCCGCGGGGGGACAGTACAGATACGCAGTATTTT. Residues: CASSPRGDSTDTQYF.